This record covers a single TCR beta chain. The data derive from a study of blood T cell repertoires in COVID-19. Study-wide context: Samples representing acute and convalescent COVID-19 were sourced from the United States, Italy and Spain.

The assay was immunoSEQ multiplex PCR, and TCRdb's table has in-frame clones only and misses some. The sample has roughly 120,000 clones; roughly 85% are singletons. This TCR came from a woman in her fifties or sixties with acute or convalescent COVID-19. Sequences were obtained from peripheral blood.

As DNA, the CDR3 is TGTGCCAGCAGCCAAGGGACTAGCGGCCCCTACGAGCAGTACTTC. Protein product: CASSQGTSGPYEQYF. The V call is TRBV3-1 (or the pseudogene TRBV3-2), the J call TRBJ2-7; TRBD2 aligns across 10 bases. With V trimmed by 1 base and J by 2 bases, 2 bases remained unmatched. Germline values: CDR1 LGHDT, CDR2 YNNKEL (reference sequence). The CDR3 has 15 amino acids.